This paragraph covers one TCR beta chain sequence. V dropped 6 bases and J dropped 1 base, with 9 bases sitting between them. The CDR3 loop spans 13 amino acids. The germline gives CDR1 MNHNY, CDR2 SVGAGI (reference sequence). Sequencing used immunoSEQ multiplex PCR; TCRdb keeps in-frame clones, though not all of them. The profile shows approximately 150,000 clones, about nine tenths of them singletons. This sample stems from a study of radiation and T cells in renal cell carcinoma. The time point here: baseline pretreatment blood. The treatment: 15 Gy SBRT to primary tumor, nephrectomy 4 weeks later. After SBRT, blood was collected at 2 and 4 weeks, plus baseline. This renal cell carcinoma was of the clear cell type.

J is TRBJ2-5 and V is TRBV6-6; possible D gene TRBD2, 6 bases. This TCR was recovered from a woman in her 70s with renal cell carcinoma. This material consisted of blood, taken from a patient whose treatment included radiotherapy and nephrectomy. The CDR3 here is CASRIAVQETQYF. CDR3 coding DNA: TGTGCCAGCAGAATAGCGGTCCAAGAGACCCAGTACTTC.